The clone carrying this T cell receptor (beta chain) is a singleton in its sample. Its matching antigen is unknown. Profiling relied on immunoSEQ multiplex PCR, and the TCRdb table lists in-frame clones only, not all of them. The sample holds over 25,000 clones; approximately 74% are singletons and the top ten take approximately 0.29%. This sample stems from a study of STAT5B mutations in CD4+ large granular lymphocyte leukemia. Overall study findings and caveats: Approximately 25% of private leukemic clonotypes occurred rarely in other patients' non-leukemic repertoires.

CDR3 size: 16 residues. The V segment lost 10 bases and the J segment 0 bases; nucleotides outside the gene matches: 12. Germline V lookup: CDR1 SNHLY, CDR2 FYNNEI. V usage is TRBV2 and J usage is TRBJ2-1, with 7 bases matching TRBD1. This receptor was taken from a human donor in good health. The sample consisted of CD4+ T cells from blood buffy coats. In DNA form, the CDR3 reads TGTGCCACATCCTTGACCGGGACAGCCTCCTACAATGAGCAGTTCTTC. This codes for CATSLTGTASYNEQFF.